This is a list of T cell receptor beta chains from one sample in a study of T cell repertoires in cytomegalovirus infection. Each CDR3 protein is one row after TCRdb ran MiXCR on the reads. Of approximately 630,000 distinct CDR3 sequences in the sample, 24% were seen once. The sequenced sample was CD8+ T cells from PBMCs. Receptors originate from a human donor in good health (CMV status not recorded). Some clones in this sample may be carry-over from other donors' samples. Both conserved end residues are part of each CDR3. The D gene is left open where the match is weak. Clone size is shown for a subset of rows, as once, few, many or a class of expanded clone.

j_call d_call v_call clone_size cdr3_aa cdr3_nt
TRBJ1-2 . TRBV28 few CASRRPGEASGYTF TGTGCCAGCAGACGCCCGGGGGAGGCATCTGGCTACACCTTC
TRBJ2-2 . TRBV7-6 . CASIGTGGATGELFF TGTGCCAGCATCGGGACCGGAGGGGCCACCGGGGAGCTGTTTTTT
TRBJ2-7 TRBD1 TRBV7-2 many CASSWGQVYEQYF TGTGCCAGCAGCTGGGGACAGGTCTACGAGCAGTACTTC
TRBJ2-1 . TRBV7-9 . CASITRDEQFF TGTGCCAGCATAACGAGGGACGAGCAGTTCTTC
TRBJ2-5 . TRBV12-3/TRBV12-4 many CASSLILGGGETQYF TGTGCCAGCAGTTTAATTCTGGGCGGAGGAGAGACCCAGTACTTC
TRBJ2-1 TRBD1 TRBV15 . CATSDDRVSALF TGTGCCACCAGCGACGACAGGGTTTCGGCCCTGTTC
TRBJ2-1 . TRBV11-2 many CASSHVGVEQFF TGTGCCAGCAGCCATGTCGGAGTCGAGCAGTTCTTC
TRBJ2-7 TRBD1 TRBV7-6 few CASSPWARGTEQYF TGTGCCAGCAGCCCCTGGGCCAGGGGGACCGAGCAGTACTTC
TRBJ2-3 . TRBV7-6 many CASSLTGAHTDTQYF TGTGCCAGCAGCCTAACCGGGGCGCACACAGATACGCAGTATTTT
TRBJ1-2 TRBD1 TRBV14 few CASSRFGDRGYGYTF TGTGCCAGCAGCCGCTTCGGAGACAGGGGTTATGGCTACACCTTC
TRBJ2-3 . TRBV7-9 many CATEDGPTDTQYF TGTGCCACCGAGGACGGTCCCACAGATACGCAGTATTTT
TRBJ2-1 . TRBV7-8 many CASSLGPNNEQFF TGTGCCAGCAGCTTAGGACCTAACAATGAGCAGTTCTTC
TRBJ2-5 TRBD2 TRBV6-6 few CASSYSTSGRDQETQYF TGTGCCAGCAGTTACTCGACTAGCGGGCGCGACCAAGAGACCCAGTACTTC
TRBJ1-2 . TRBV11-2 many CASSVSGTIYGYTF TGTGCCAGCAGCGTTAGTGGGACAATCTACGGCTACACCTTC
TRBJ2-1 . TRBV28 . CASSFMGERTYNEQFF TGTGCCAGCAGTTTTATGGGAGAAAGAACCTACAATGAGCAGTTCTTC
TRBJ1-6 . TRBV20-1 few CSAEVSYNSPLHF TGCAGTGCTGAGGTATCCTATAATTCACCCCTCCACTTT
TRBJ2-1 TRBD2 TRBV12-3/TRBV12-4 many CASNQRLAGGREQFF TGTGCCAGCAACCAAAGGCTAGCGGGGGGCCGAGAGCAGTTCTTC
TRBJ1-2 . TRBV29-1 . CSVELVWDNYGYTF TGCAGCGTTGAACTTGTATGGGACAACTATGGCTACACCTTC
TRBJ2-5 . TRBV7-8 . CASSSRPQETQYF TGTGCCAGCAGCTCGAGACCCCAAGAGACCCAGTACTTC
TRBJ2-1 . TRBV7-9 many CASSYGPTYNEQFF TGTGCCAGCAGCTATGGACCTACCTACAATGAGCAGTTCTTC
TRBJ2-3 . TRBV7-2 many CASSLALTGWVDTQYF TGTGCCAGCAGCTTAGCGTTGACAGGTTGGGTAGATACGCAGTATTTT
TRBJ2-6 . TRBV6-5 . CASSSVLYGADGADYSGANVLTF TGTGCCAGCAGTTCAGTCCTCTACGGCGCTGATGGGGCGGATTACTCTGGGGCCAACGTCCTGACTTTC
TRBJ1-2 . TRBV5-1 . CASMGEDGYTF TGCGCCAGCATGGGGGAAGATGGCTACACCTTC
TRBJ2-1 . TRBV5-6 many CASSWGDNEQFF TGTGCCAGCAGCTGGGGTGACAATGAGCAGTTCTTC
TRBJ1-1 TRBD1 TRBV5-1 few CASSLSRGAEAFF TGCGCCAGCAGCTTGTCCAGGGGGGCTGAAGCTTTCTTT
TRBJ2-3 . TRBV5-1 . CASSLDVVGGTDTQYF TGCGCCAGCAGCTTGGATGTCGTGGGGGGTACAGATACGCAGTATTTT
TRBJ2-1 TRBD2 TRBV4-2 many CASSQDTGGASEQFF TGTGCCAGCAGCCAAGATACGGGGGGGGCGAGTGAGCAGTTCTTC
TRBJ2-5 TRBD1 TRBV14 . CASSRDSQFQETQYF TGTGCCAGCAGCCGGGACAGTCAATTCCAAGAGACCCAGTACTTC
TRBJ1-1 . TRBV29-1 . CSIRWGTEAFF TGCAGCATCCGTTGGGGCACTGAAGCTTTCTTT
TRBJ2-2 . TRBV29-1 . CSVLGVSGELFF TGCAGCGTGCTGGGGGTCTCCGGGGAGCTGTTTTTT
TRBJ2-2 TRBD1 TRBV12-5 few CASGLFPFGQGANTGELFF TGTGCTAGTGGTTTGTTCCCCTTTGGACAGGGCGCGAACACCGGGGAGCTGTTTTTT
TRBJ2-2 . TRBV20-1 . CSARDRERNTGELFF TGCAGTGCTAGAGACAGGGAAAGAAACACCGGGGAGCTGTTTTTT
TRBJ2-1 . TRBV12-3/TRBV12-4 few CASSPLNIPVVPASGEQFF TGTGCCAGCAGTCCCCTAAACATTCCCGTCGTCCCTGCCTCTGGTGAGCAGTTCTTC
TRBJ2-1 . TRBV7-2 many CASSLHTSSYNEQFF TGTGCCAGCAGCCTTCATACAAGCTCCTACAATGAGCAGTTCTTC
TRBJ1-1 . TRBV29-1 . CSVELDTEAFF TGCAGCGTGGAATTGGACACTGAAGCTTTCTTT
TRBJ2-3 . TRBV27 few CASGLRGRSTDTQYF TGTGCCAGCGGACTTCGGGGGCGTAGCACAGATACGCAGTATTTT
TRBJ1-1 . TRBV6-2/TRBV6-3 few CASSPLDTQVTEAFF TGTGCCAGCAGCCCCCTCGACACCCAGGTTACTGAAGCTTTCTTT
TRBJ1-5 . TRBV27 . CASSSPGKPQHF TGTGCCAGCAGCTCACCGGGGAAGCCCCAGCATTTT
TRBJ1-6 . TRBV7-2 many CASSNGQTRYNSPLHF TGTGCCAGCAGCAACGGACAGACGCGTTATAATTCACCCCTCCACTTT
TRBJ2-3 TRBD2 TRBV14 . CASSQGPGLAGGPTRTYTQYF TGTGCCAGCAGCCAAGGTCCAGGACTAGCGGGGGGACCGACCAGAACCTATACGCAGTATTTT
TRBJ2-7 TRBD1 TRBV3-1 . CASSQRRDSPYEQYF TGTGCCAGCAGCCAACGCCGGGACAGCCCCTACGAGCAGTACTTC
TRBJ1-4 . TRBV4-1 . CASSQDNQGHGEKLFF TGCGCCAGCAGCCAAGATAATCAAGGGCATGGTGAAAAACTGTTTTTT
TRBJ2-1 TRBD1 TRBV19 many CASSTRDRRGSYNEQFF TGTGCCAGTAGTACCCGGGACAGGAGGGGCTCCTACAATGAGCAGTTCTTC
TRBJ1-1 TRBD1 TRBV29-1 few CSVPDRGTEAFF TGCAGCGTACCGGACAGGGGAACTGAAGCTTTCTTT
TRBJ1-5 TRBD1 TRBV28 . CASFEGQGWGQPQHF TGTGCCAGTTTCGAAGGACAGGGTTGGGGACAGCCCCAGCATTTT
TRBJ1-2 . TRBV20-1 . CSARHRDQGFYGYTF TGCAGTGCTAGGCACAGGGACCAGGGCTTTTATGGCTACACCTTC
TRBJ1-2 . TRBV10-3 . CAIRLPHGYTF TGTGCCATCCGTTTACCCCATGGCTACACCTTC
TRBJ1-2 TRBD1 TRBV29-1 . CSVAGQGAAVLYGYTF TGCAGCGTTGCGGGACAGGGGGCCGCTGTCCTCTATGGCTACACCTTC
TRBJ2-2 . TRBV20-1 . CSASFAGELFF TGCAGTGCTAGTTTCGCCGGGGAGCTGTTTTTT
TRBJ2-1 . TRBV7-2 . CASSPRPSEQFF TGTGCCAGCAGCCCCAGGCCAAGTGAGCAGTTCTTC